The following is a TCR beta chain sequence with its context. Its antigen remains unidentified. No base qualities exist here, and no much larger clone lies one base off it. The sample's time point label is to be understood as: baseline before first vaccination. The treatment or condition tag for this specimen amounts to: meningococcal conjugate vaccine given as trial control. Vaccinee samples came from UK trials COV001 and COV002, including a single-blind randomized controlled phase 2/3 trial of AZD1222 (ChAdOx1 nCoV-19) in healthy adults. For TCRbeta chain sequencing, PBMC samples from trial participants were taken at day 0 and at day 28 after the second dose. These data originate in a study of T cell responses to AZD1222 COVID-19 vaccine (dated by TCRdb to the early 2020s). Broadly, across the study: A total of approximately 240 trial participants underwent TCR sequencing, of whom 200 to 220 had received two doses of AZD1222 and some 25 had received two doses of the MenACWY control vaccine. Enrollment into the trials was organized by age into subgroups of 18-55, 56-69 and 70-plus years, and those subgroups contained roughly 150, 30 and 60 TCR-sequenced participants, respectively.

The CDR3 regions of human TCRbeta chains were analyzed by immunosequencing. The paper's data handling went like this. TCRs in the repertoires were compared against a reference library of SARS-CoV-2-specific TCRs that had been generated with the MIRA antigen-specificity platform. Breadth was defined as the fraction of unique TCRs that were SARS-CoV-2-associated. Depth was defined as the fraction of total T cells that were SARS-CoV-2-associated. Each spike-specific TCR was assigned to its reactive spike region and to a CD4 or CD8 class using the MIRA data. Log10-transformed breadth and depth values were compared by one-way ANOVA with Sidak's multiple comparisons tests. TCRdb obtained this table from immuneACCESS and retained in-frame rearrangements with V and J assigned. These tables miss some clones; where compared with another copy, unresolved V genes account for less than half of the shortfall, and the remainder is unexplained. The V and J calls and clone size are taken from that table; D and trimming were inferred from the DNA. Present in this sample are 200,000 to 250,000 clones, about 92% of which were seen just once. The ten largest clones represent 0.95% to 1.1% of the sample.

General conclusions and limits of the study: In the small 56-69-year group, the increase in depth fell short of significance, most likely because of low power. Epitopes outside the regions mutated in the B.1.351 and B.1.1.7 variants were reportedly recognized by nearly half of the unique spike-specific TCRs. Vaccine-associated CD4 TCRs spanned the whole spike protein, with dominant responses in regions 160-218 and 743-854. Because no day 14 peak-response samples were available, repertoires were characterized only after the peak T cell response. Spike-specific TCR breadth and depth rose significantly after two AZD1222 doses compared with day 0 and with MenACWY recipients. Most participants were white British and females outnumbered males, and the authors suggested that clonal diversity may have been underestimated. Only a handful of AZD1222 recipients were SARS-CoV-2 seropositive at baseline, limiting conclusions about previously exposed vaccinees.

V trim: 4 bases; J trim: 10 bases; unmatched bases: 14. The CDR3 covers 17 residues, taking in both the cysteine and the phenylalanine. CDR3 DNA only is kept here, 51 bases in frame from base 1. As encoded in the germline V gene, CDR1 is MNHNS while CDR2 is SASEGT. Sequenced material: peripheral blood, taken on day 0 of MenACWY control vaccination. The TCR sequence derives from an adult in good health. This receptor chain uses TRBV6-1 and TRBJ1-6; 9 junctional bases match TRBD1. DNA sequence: TGTGCCAGCAGTGCTGCTGTAGGAGGGACAGGGAGATCACCCCTCCACTTT. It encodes CASSAAVGGTGRSPLHF.